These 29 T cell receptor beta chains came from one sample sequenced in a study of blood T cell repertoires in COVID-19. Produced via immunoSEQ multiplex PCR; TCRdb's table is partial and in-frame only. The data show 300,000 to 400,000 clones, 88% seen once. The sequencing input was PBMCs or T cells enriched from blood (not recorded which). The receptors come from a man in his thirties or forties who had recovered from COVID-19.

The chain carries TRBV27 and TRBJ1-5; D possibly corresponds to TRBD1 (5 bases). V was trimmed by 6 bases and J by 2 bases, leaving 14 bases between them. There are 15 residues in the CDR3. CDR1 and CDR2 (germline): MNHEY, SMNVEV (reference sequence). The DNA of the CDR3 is TGTGCCAGCAGAACTCACAGGTCTGGCAATCAGCCCCAGCATTTT. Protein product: CASRTHRSGNQPQHF.

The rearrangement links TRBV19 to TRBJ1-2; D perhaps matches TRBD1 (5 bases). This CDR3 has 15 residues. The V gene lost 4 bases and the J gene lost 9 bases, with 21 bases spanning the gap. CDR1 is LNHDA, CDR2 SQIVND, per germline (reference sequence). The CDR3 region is CASSNVGQEEIRYTF. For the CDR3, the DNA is TGTGCCAGTAGTAATGTGGGGCAGGAAGAAATCCGCTACACCTTC.

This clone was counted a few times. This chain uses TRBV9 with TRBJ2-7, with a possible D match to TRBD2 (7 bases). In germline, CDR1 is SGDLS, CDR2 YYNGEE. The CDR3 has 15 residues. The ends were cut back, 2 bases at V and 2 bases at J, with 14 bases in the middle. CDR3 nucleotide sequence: TGTGCCAGCAGCGTGGGCGGGGGACAAACCTACGAGCAGTACTTC. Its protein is CASSVGGGQTYEQYF.

The CDR3 loop is CASSQTPGLASDTQYF. In DNA, the CDR3 is TGTGCCAGCAGCCAAACCCCGGGACTAGCCTCAGATACGCAGTATTTT. The rearrangement joins TRBV3-1 (or the pseudogene TRBV3-2) to TRBJ2-3; 9 bases are a match to TRBD2. The V segment lost 2 bases and the J segment 4 bases; nucleotides outside the gene matches: 7. In germline, CDR1 is LGHDT, CDR2 YNNKEL (reference sequence). This CDR3 region has 16 residues.

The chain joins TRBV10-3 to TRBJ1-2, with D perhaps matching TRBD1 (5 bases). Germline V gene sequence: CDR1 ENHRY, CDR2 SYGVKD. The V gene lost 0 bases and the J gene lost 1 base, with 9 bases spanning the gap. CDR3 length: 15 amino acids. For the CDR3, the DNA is TGTGCCATCAGTGAGTCGCCAGGGAATAACTATGGCTACACCTTC. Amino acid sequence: CAISESPGNNYGYTF.

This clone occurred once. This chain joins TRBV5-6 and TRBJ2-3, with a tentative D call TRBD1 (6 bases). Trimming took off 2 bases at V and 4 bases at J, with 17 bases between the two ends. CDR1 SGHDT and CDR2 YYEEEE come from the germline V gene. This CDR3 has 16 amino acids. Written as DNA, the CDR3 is TGTGCCAGCAGCTTTCTTACTTCACAGGGATCAGATACGCAGTATTTT. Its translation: CASSFLTSQGSDTQYF.

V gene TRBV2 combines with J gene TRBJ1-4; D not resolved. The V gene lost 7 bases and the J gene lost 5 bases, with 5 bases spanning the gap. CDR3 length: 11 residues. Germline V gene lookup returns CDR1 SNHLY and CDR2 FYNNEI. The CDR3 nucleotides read TGTGCCAGCATAGTCAATGAAAAACTGTTTTTT. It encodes CASIVNEKLFF.

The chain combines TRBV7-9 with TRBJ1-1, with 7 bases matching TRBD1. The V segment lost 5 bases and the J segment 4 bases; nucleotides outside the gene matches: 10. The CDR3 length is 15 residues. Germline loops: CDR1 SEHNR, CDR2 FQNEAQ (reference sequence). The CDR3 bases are TGTGCCAGCAGCGGGACCAGGGGGGCGAGCACTGAAGCTTTCTTT. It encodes CASSGTRGASTEAFF. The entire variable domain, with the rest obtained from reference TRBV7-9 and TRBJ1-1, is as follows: DTGVSQNPRHKITKRGQNVTFRCDPISEHNRLYWYRQTLGQGPEFLTYFQNEAQLEKSRLLSDRFSAERPKGSFSTLEIQRTEQGDSAMYLCASSGTRGASTEAFFGQGTRLTVV.

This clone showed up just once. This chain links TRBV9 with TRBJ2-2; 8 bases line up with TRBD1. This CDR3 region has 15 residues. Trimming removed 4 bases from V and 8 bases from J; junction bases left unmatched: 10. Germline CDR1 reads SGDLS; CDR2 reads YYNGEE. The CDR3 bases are TGTGCCAGCAGCACCCCAGGACAGGGTGTAGGGGAGCTGTTTTTT. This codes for CASSTPGQGVGELFF. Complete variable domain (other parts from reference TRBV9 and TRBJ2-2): DSGVTQTPKHLITATGQRVTLRCSPRSGDLSVYWYQQSLDQGLQFLIQYYNGEERAKGNILERFSAQQFPDLHSELNLSSLELGDSALYFCASSTPGQGVGELFFGEGSRLTVL.

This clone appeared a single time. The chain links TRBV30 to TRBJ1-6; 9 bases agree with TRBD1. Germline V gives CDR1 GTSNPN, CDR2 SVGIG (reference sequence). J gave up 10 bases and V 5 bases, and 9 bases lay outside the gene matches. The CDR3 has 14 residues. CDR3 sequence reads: CAWQDRGSRSPLHF. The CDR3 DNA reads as TGTGCCTGGCAGGACAGGGGATCGAGGTCACCCCTCCACTTT.

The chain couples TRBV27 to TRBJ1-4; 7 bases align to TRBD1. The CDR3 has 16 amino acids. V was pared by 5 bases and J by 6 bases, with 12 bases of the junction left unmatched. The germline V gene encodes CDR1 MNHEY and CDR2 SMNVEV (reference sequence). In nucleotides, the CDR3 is TGTGCCAGCAGTCCGATTGTCCGACAGGGTCATGAAAAACTGTTTTTT. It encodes CASSPIVRQGHEKLFF.

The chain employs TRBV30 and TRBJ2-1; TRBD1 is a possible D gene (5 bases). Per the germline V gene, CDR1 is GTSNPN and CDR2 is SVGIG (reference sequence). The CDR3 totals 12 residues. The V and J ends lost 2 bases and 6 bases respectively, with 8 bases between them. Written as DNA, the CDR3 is TGTGCCTGGAGTCGTGACAGCAATGAGCAGTTCTTC. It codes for CAWSRDSNEQFF.

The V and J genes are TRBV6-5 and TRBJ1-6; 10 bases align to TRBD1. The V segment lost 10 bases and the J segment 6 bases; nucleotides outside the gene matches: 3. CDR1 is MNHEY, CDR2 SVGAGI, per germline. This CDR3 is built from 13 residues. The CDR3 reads CATRDRGNSPLHF. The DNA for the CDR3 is TGTGCCACCCGGGACAGGGGTAATTCACCCCTCCACTTT.

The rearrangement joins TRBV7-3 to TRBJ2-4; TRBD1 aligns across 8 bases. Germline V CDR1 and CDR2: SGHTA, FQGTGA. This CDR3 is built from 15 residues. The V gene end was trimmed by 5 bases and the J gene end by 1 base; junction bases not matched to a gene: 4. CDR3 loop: CASSPGGFAKNIQYF. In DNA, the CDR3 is TGTGCCAGCAGCCCAGGGGGCTTCGCCAAAAACATTCAGTACTTC.

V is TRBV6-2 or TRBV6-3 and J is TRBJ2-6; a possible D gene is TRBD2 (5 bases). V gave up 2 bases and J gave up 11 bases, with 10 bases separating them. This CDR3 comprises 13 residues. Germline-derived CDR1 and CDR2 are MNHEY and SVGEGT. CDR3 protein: CASSYSGQHVLTF. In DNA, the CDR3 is TGTGCCAGCAGTTACAGCGGCCAACACGTCCTGACTTTC.

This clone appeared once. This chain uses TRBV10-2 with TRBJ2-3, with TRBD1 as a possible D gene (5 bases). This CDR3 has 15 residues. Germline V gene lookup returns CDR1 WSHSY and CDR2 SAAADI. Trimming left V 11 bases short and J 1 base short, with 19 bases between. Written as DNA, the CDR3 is TGCGCCTCAAGTGGCGTCCAGGGTCGCACAGATACGCAGTATTTT. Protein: CASSGVQGRTDTQYF.

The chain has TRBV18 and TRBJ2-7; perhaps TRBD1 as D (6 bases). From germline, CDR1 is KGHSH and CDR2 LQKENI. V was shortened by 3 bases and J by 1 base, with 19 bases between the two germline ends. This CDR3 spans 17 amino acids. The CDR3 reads CASSPRTGTSRSYEQYF. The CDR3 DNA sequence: TGTGCCAGCTCACCCCGAACAGGGACCTCTCGATCCTACGAGCAGTACTTC.

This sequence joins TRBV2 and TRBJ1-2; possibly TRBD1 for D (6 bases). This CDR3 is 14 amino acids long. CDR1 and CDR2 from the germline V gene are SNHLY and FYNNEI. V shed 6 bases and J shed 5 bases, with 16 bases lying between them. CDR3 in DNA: TGTGCCAGCAGGTCCTCCGGGACAAGTTATGGCTACACCTTC. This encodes CASRSSGTSYGYTF.

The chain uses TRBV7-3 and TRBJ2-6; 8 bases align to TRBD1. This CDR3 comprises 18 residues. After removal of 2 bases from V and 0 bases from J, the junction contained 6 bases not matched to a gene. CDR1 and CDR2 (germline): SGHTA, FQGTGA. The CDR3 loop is CASSLPQGADSGANVLTF. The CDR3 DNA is TGTGCCAGCAGCTTACCGCAGGGGGCGGACTCTGGGGCCAACGTCCTGACTTTC.

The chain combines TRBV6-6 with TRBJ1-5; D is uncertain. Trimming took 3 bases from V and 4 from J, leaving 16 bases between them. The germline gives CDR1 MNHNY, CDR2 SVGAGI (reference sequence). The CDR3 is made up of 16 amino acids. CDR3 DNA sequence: TGTGCCAGCAGTTATGTCAGGTCCGACCTAAATCAGCCCCAGCATTTT. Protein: CASSYVRSDLNQPQHF.

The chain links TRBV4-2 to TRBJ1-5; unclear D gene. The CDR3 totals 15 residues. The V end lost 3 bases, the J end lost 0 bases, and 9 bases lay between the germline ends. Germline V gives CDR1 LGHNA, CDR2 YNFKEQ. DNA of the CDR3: TGTGCCAGCAGCCAGCAGAGGTATAGCAATCAGCCCCAGCATTTT. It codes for CASSQQRYSNQPQHF.

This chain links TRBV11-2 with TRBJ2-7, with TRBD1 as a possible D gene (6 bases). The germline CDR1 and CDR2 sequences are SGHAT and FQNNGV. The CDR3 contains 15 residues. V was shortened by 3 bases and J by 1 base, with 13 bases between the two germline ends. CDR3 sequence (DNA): TGTGCCAGCAGCTTGAACAGGGACCCTTCCTACGAGCAGTACTTC. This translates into CASSLNRDPSYEQYF.

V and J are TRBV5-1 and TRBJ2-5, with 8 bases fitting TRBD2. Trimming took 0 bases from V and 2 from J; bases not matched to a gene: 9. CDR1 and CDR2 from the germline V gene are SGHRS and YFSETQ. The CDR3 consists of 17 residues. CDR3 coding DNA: TGCGCCAGCAGCTTGGCATTAGCGGGGCTAGGACAAGAGACCCAGTACTTC. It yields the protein CASSLALAGLGQETQYF.

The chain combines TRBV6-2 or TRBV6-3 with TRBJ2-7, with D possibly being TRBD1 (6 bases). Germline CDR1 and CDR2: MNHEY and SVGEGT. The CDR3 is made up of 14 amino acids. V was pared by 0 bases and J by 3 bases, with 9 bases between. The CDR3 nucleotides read TGTGCCAGCAGTTACTCGGCAGGGGTCTACGAGCAGTACTTC. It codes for CASSYSAGVYEQYF.

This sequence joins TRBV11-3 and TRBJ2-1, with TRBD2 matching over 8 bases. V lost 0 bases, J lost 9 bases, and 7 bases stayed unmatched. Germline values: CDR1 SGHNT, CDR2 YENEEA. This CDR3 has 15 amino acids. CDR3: CASSLDGTRRGEQFF. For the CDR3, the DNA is TGTGCCAGCAGCTTAGACGGGACTAGGAGGGGTGAGCAGTTCTTC.

The CDR3: CASSQRTAVHYEQYF. The CDR3, as DNA: TGCGCCAGCAGCCAAAGGACAGCCGTCCACTACGAGCAGTACTTC. This chain uses TRBV4-1 with TRBJ2-7, with D possibly TRBD1 on 6 matching bases. The V and J ends lost 2 bases and 3 bases respectively, with 14 bases between them. Germline loops: CDR1 MGHRA, CDR2 YSYEKL. The CDR3 has 15 amino acids.

This CDR3 reads CASRDRGSPLHF. The CDR3, as DNA: TGTGCCAGCCGGGACAGGGGTTCACCCCTCCACTTT. The chain carries TRBV27 and TRBJ1-6; 10 nucleotides align to TRBD1. This CDR3 region has 12 residues. Germline assignment: CDR1 MNHEY and CDR2 SMNVEV (reference sequence). V lost 8 bases to trimming and J lost 9 bases; unmatched junction nucleotides: 1.

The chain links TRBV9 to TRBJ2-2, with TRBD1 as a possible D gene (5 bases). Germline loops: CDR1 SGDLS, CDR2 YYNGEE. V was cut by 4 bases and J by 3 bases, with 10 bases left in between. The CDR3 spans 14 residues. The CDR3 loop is CASSTRTYTGELFF. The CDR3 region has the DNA TGTGCCAGCAGCACACGGACATACACCGGGGAGCTGTTTTTT.

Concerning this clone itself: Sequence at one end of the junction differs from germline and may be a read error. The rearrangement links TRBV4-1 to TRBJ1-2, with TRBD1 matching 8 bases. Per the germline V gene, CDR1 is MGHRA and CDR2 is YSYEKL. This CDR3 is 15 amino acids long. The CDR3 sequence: CASSQGTSRDRPSPF. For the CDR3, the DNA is TGCGCCAGCAGCCAAGGGACGTCCCGGGACAGGCCAAGTCCCTTC.